These 21 T cell receptor beta chains originate from one sample sequenced in a study of cytomegalovirus exposure and HLA in healthy donors. Use of 60 Vbeta and 13 Jbeta primers characterized the PCR. Sequencing was performed with immunoSEQ multiplex PCR; in TCRdb, only in-frame clones are kept and a portion is missing. Here the sample spans about 150,000 clones, around 73% being singletons. The sample taken for sequencing was PBMCs. These receptors were taken from a woman between 18 and 29 years old in good health and CMV-seronegative.

The chain couples TRBV11-3 to TRBJ2-2; 9 bases map to TRBD2. V dropped 8 bases and J dropped 6; count of bases not matched to a gene: 10. Germline V gene sequence: CDR1 SGHNT, CDR2 YENEEA. This CDR3 has 15 amino acids. The CDR3 spells CASGRAGGPPGELFF. DNA of the CDR3: TGTGCCAGCGGCCGTGCGGGAGGGCCCCCCGGGGAGCTGTTTTTT.

The chain joins TRBV7-8 to TRBJ2-1, with D possibly matching TRBD2 (6 bases). V was shortened by 1 base and J by 4 bases, with 17 bases between the two germline ends. The CDR3 contains 17 residues. The germline V gene encodes CDR1 SGHVS and CDR2 FQNEAQ. CDR3 sequence: CASSLVGEDLPYNEQFF. DNA for the CDR3: TGTGCCAGCAGCTTAGTAGGGGAGGACTTACCATACAATGAGCAGTTCTTC.

The chain combines TRBV7-9 with TRBJ1-4; D perhaps matches TRBD1 (5 bases). The CDR3 extends over 16 amino acids. Per the germline V gene, CDR1 is SEHNR and CDR2 is FQNEAQ (reference sequence). Trimming pared 2 bases from V and 5 bases from J, leaving 15 bases between. The CDR3 DNA reads TGTGCCAGCAGCTTAAGGATAGGGCCAGGGAATGAAAAACTGTTTTTT. Protein sequence: CASSLRIGPGNEKLFF.

The chain joins TRBV11-2 to TRBJ2-1, with TRBD2 matching 7 bases. Trimming took 1 base from V and 1 from J; bases not matched to a gene: 1. This CDR3 contains 15 residues. Germline CDR1 is SGHAT and CDR2 is FQNNGV. The CDR3, as DNA: TGTGCCAGCAGCTTAGGGCGGGGGTCCTACAATGAGCAGTTCTTC. It yields the protein CASSLGRGSYNEQFF.

The chain recombines TRBV5-6 with TRBJ2-7; 9 bases agree with TRBD1. V dropped 3 bases and J dropped 4; count of bases not matched to a gene: 8. Germline V gives CDR1 SGHDT, CDR2 YYEEEE. The CDR3 contains 15 residues. In nucleotides, the CDR3 is TGTGCCAGCAGCTCGTCAGGGACAGGGCCATACGAGCAGTACGTC. Translating it yields CASSSSGTGPYEQYV.

The rearrangement links TRBV18 to TRBJ2-3; tentatively, D is TRBD1 (5 bases). V was pared by 4 bases and J by 0 bases, with 17 bases between. The length of the CDR3 is 17 residues. Germline V gene lookup returns CDR1 KGHSH and CDR2 LQKENI. The CDR3 reads CASSRTQTVASTDTQYF. CDR3 bases: TGTGCCAGCTCACGAACCCAGACAGTAGCTAGCACAGATACGCAGTATTTT.

This clone has just a few counts. The rearrangement uses TRBV10-3 and TRBJ1-6, with D perhaps TRBD1 (6 bases). The germline V gene encodes CDR1 ENHRY and CDR2 SYGVKD. The ends were cut back, 6 bases at V and 6 bases at J, with 12 bases in the middle. The CDR3 loop spans 14 amino acids. In DNA, the CDR3 is TGTGCCATCAGCAGGACAGAAACTAATTCACCCCTCCACTTT. It specifies CAISRTETNSPLHF.

On this clone itself: One end of the junction varies from germline; a read error may be responsible. The chain has TRBV6-5 and TRBJ2-1, with a weak D call TRBD2 (7 bases). The CDR3 sequence is 14 residues long. Looked up from germline, CDR1 is MNHEY and CDR2 is SVGAGI. The CDR3 sequence is CASSDSRGADEQFF. The CDR3, as DNA: TGTGCCAGCAGTGACTCACGGGGGGCCGATGAGCAGTTCTTC.

This clone was recorded a few times. This chain links TRBV6-1 with TRBJ1-1, with 10 bases matching TRBD1. The J segment lost 9 bases and the V segment lost 7 bases, leaving 8 bases of the junction unmatched. Germline V gene sequence: CDR1 MNHNS, CDR2 SASEGT. The CDR3 is made up of 13 amino acids. CDR3 in amino acids: CASNGQGGTQAFF. CDR3 DNA sequence: TGTGCCAGCAACGGACAGGGGGGGACCCAAGCTTTCTTT.

The chain uses TRBV11-3 and TRBJ2-2, with D uncertain. Germline V CDR1 and CDR2: SGHNT, YENEEA. V was trimmed by 5 bases and J by 0 bases, leaving 10 bases between them. CDR3 size: 15 residues. The CDR3 bases are TGTGCCAGCAGCCGACAAGGTCCGAACACCGGGGAGCTGTTTTTT. This codes for CASSRQGPNTGELFF.

The rearrangement uses TRBV7-9 and TRBJ2-7; D may be TRBD2 (6 bases). The germline CDR1 and CDR2 sequences are SEHNR and FQNEAQ (reference sequence). The CDR3 length is 14 residues. V was clipped by 5 bases and J by 2 bases, with 13 bases between them. CDR3 bases: TGTGCCAGCAGCCCCCGACTAGTGCCCTACGAGCAGTACGTC. Protein sequence: CASSPRLVPYEQYV.

The chain recombines TRBV7-2 with TRBJ2-1; 7 bases agree with TRBD2. Germline V gene lookup returns CDR1 SGHTA and CDR2 FQGNSA. The trim removed 5 bases at V and 6 bases at J, leaving 10 bases unmatched. This CDR3 is built from 15 residues. In DNA, the CDR3 is TGTGCCAGCAGCACGGGCCAACCGGGAGGCAATGAGCAGTTCTTC. Translation gives CASSTGQPGGNEQFF.

The chain carries TRBV6-1 and TRBJ1-2; 12 bases fit TRBD1. This CDR3 contains 15 residues. Germline V gives CDR1 MNHNS, CDR2 SASEGT. Germline trimming cut 7 bases from V and 4 bases from J; bases unmatched to any gene: 7. CDR3 sequence (DNA): TGTGCCAGCATCACCGGGACAGGGGGCCTCTATGGCTACACCTTC. Amino acid sequence: CASITGTGGLYGYTF.

The chain uses TRBV5-1 and TRBJ2-3; 8 bases line up with TRBD1. V shed 4 bases, J shed 2 bases, and the junction held 9 bases outside the gene matches. Germline V gene data show CDR1 as SGHRS and CDR2 as YFSETQ. This CDR3 contains 16 residues. DNA of the CDR3: TGCGCCAGCAGCAAAGGACAGGGCCACCTCACAGATACGCAGTATTTT. Translation: CASSKGQGHLTDTQYF.

The chain links TRBV12-2 to TRBJ2-7; TRBD2 is the table's D call and was not checked against the DNA. TRBV12-2 is a listed pseudogene. The CDR3 is 13 amino acids. CDR3 bases: TGTGCAAGTCGCCGGGACTTTCACTACGAGCAGTACGTC. The encoded protein is CASRRDFHYEQYV.

This sequence joins TRBV27 and TRBJ2-7; tentatively, D is TRBD1 (6 bases). This CDR3 region has 13 residues. Looked up from germline, CDR1 is MNHEY and CDR2 is SMNVEV (reference sequence). Trimming left V 4 bases short and J 7 bases short, with 14 bases between. The CDR3 spells CASSSGHVGEQYF. As DNA, the CDR3 is TGTGCCAGCAGTTCGGGACACGTAGGGGAGCAGTACTTC.

The genes are TRBV15 and TRBJ2-1, with 9 bases fitting TRBD1. The V and J ends lost 4 bases and 2 bases, in that order; junction bases with no gene match: 3. The CDR3 has 15 amino acids. Per germline, CDR1 LNHNV and CDR2 YYDKDF (reference sequence). In DNA, the CDR3 is TGTGCCACCAGCAAACGGGACAGGGCCTACAATGAGCAGTTCTTC. It specifies CATSKRDRAYNEQFF.

This clone was detected once. This rearrangement joins TRBV5-5 to TRBJ1-2; the D is unclear. The length of the CDR3 is 15 residues. Germline values: CDR1 SGHKS, CDR2 YYEKEE (reference sequence). The V gene lost 2 bases and the J gene lost 1 base, with 12 bases spanning the gap. CDR3 coding DNA: TGTGCCAGCAGCTTTTTTTTGGCTGATAACTATGGCTACACCTTC. Amino acid sequence: CASSFFLADNYGYTF.

The V and J genes are TRBV28 and TRBJ2-3, with 11 bases aligning to TRBD1. Looked up from germline, CDR1 is MDHEN and CDR2 is SYDVKM. The V gene end was trimmed by 5 bases and the J gene end by 3 bases; junction bases not matched to a gene: 1. This CDR3 spans 14 amino acids. CDR3 nucleotides: TGTGCCAGCAGTGGGACAGGGGGAACAGATACGCAGTATTTT. This gives the protein CASSGTGGTDTQYF.

The chain has TRBV4-3 and TRBJ2-3; 8 bases map to TRBD2. Germline CDR1 reads LGHNA; CDR2 reads YSLEER. This CDR3 spans 16 amino acids. The V segment lost 3 bases and the J segment 5 bases; nucleotides outside the gene matches: 10. The CDR3 bases are TGCGCCAGCAGCCAGCTCGGGGGGGCCTATCAAGATACGCAGTATTTT. Translation: CASSQLGGAYQDTQYF.

The chain employs TRBV29-1 and TRBJ2-3; tentatively, D is TRBD1 (5 bases). The V gene lost 2 bases and the J gene lost 1 base, with 13 bases spanning the gap. The CDR3 loop spans 15 amino acids. Looked up from germline, CDR1 is SQVTM and CDR2 is ANQGSEA. The CDR3 nucleotides are TGCAGCGTTGAATCCAGGGCAGAGGGCACAGATACGCAGTATTTT. Its translation is CSVESRAEGTDTQYF.